Presented here are 11 T cell receptor beta chains from one specimen sequenced in a study of vaccination and CD4 T cells after COVID-19. Scientists ran DNA taken from cultured CD4+ T cells through the Oncomine TCR Beta short-read assay for sequencing. TCRdb recomputed calls from the PCR reads with MiXCR, one row per CDR3 protein. The sample consists of more than 15,000 distinct CDR3 sequences, about 42% of them appearing once. This sample's treatment: approximately nine-day PBMC culture with coronavirus spike peptide pools or control peptides (ViraFEST assay). Their specific antigens are unknown. Sequencing used CD4+ T cells from blood, cultured in vitro, obtained before SARS-CoV-2 vaccination. All receptors derive from a human donor who received a COVID-19 vaccine.

The chain has TRBV6-5 and TRBJ1-1; 8 bases match TRBD1. The CDR3 runs to 16 residues. Germline V CDR1 and CDR2: MNHEY, SVGAGI. V shed 2 bases and J 5 bases; nucleotides not matched to a gene: 10. Here the CDR3 reads CASSYAGQAMRTEAFF. The CDR3 nucleotides are TGTGCCAGCAGTTACGCGGGACAGGCTATGAGGACTGAAGCTTTCTTT.

CDR3 in DNA: TGTGCCTGGAGTGTCACTAGCGGGGGGGTGAGAAGCACAGATACGCAGTATTTT. Amino acid sequence: CAWSVTSGGVRSTDTQYF. This rearrangement joins TRBV30 to TRBJ2-3; 13 nucleotides align to TRBD2. V dropped 0 bases and J dropped 0; count of bases not matched to a gene: 6. This CDR3 has 18 amino acids. Germline assignment: CDR1 GTSNPN and CDR2 SVGIG (reference sequence).

This chain joins TRBV6-2 or TRBV6-3 and TRBJ2-1, with D tentatively TRBD1 (6 bases). This CDR3 contains 15 residues. The V gene lost 8 bases and the J gene lost 4 bases, with 18 bases spanning the gap. CDR1 and CDR2 (germline): MNHEY, SVGEGT. CDR3 nucleotides: TGTGCCAGCCTACCACAGGGAACCTCGTACAATGAGCAGTTCTTC. This gives the protein CASLPQGTSYNEQFF.

This clonotype was recorded a few times. The chain employs TRBV7-3 and TRBJ2-3; D is ambiguous. V lost 2 bases and J lost 4, with 7 bases in between. CDR1 is SGHTA, CDR2 FQGTGA, per germline. The CDR3 spans 13 residues. CDR3 DNA: TGTGCCAGCAGCTTAGTTCGCCCAGATACGCAGTATTTT. This encodes CASSLVRPDTQYF.

This clonotype turned up a few times. J is TRBJ1-6 and V is TRBV21-1; the table's D gene call, TRBD1, was not cross checked with the DNA. TRBV21-1 is described as a pseudogene. The CDR3 has 19 amino acids. Here the CDR3 DNA reads TGTGCCAGCAGCAAAGTGGGTTTGGCAGGGGAGAGATTGGGTTCACCCCTCCACTTT. Amino acid sequence: CASSKVGLAGERLGSPLHF.

The CDR3 reads CASSQIRRGVLNNSPLHF. For the CDR3, the DNA is TGTGCCAGCAGCCAAATCAGGCGGGGCGTACTAAATAATTCACCCCTCCACTTT. This chain uses TRBV14 with TRBJ1-6, with D possibly being TRBD1 (5 bases). The CDR3 spans 18 residues. The ends were cut back, 2 bases at V and 5 bases at J, with 19 bases in the middle. The germline V gene has CDR1 SGHDN and CDR2 FVKESK.

V gene TRBV30 combines with J gene TRBJ2-6; 8 bases map to TRBD1. The CDR3 totals 17 residues. Germline CDR1 reads GTSNPN; CDR2 reads SVGIG (reference sequence). Trimming removed 1 base from V and 0 bases from J; junction bases left unmatched: 5. The CDR3 DNA reads TGTGCCTGGAGTGCCGGGACAGGCCTCTCTGGGGCCAACGTCCTGACTTTC. The encoded protein is CAWSAGTGLSGANVLTF.

The chain employs TRBV6-1 and TRBJ2-7; D gene ambiguous. CDR3 length equals 13 residues. CDR1 is MNHNS and CDR2 is SASEGT in the germline V gene. V lost 3 bases and J 3 bases, leaving 9 bases between the germline ends. The chain's CDR3 is CASSDEKDYEQYF. The DNA for the CDR3 is TGTGCCAGCAGTGATGAGAAAGACTACGAGCAGTACTTC.

The chain employs TRBV12-3 or TRBV12-4 and TRBJ2-1; D gene ambiguous. The V end lost 1 base, the J end lost 4 bases, and 11 bases lay between the germline ends. The CDR3 sequence is 15 residues long. This chain's CDR3 is CASSLGASEYNEQFF. In nucleotides, the CDR3 is TGTGCCAGCAGTTTAGGGGCTTCGGAGTACAATGAGCAGTTCTTC.

The J gene is TRBJ1-4, the V gene TRBV6-5, with TRBD1 identical over 7 bases. With 2 bases clipped from V and 3 bases from J, the junction kept 3 bases outside the gene matches. The length of the CDR3 is 15 residues. Germline V gene sequence: CDR1 MNHEY, CDR2 SVGAGI. The CDR3 sequence: CASSYLGTANEKLFF. The CDR3 bases are TGTGCCAGCAGTTACCTCGGGACAGCTAATGAAAAACTGTTTTTT.

The chain links TRBV24-1 to TRBJ1-2; no firm D call. Looked up from germline, CDR1 is KGHDR and CDR2 is SFDVKD. The CDR3 has 15 amino acids. V gave up 3 bases and J gave up 5 bases, with 15 bases separating them. The chain's CDR3 is CATSDTPQLGYGYTF. CDR3 bases: TGTGCCACCAGTGATACCCCACAGTTGGGGTATGGCTACACCTTC.